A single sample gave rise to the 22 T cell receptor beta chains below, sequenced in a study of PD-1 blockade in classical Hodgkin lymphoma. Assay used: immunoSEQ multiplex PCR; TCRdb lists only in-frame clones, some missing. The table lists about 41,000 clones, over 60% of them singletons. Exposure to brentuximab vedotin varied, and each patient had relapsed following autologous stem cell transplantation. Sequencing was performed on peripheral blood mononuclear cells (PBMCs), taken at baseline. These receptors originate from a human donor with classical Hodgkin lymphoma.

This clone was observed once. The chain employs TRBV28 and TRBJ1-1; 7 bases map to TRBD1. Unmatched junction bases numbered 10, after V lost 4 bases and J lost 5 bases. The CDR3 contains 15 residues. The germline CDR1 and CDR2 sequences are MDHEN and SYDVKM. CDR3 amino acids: CASSYNNRGRTEAFF. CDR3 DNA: TGTGCCAGCAGTTACAACAACAGGGGCCGGACTGAAGCTTTCTTT.

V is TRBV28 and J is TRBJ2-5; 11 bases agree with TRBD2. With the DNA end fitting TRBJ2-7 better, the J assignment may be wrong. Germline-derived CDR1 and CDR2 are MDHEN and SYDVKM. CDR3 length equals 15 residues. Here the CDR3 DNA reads TGTGCCAGCAGTTTAGGACTAGCGGGCTCCTACGAGCAGTACTTC. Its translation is CASSLGLAGSYEQYF.

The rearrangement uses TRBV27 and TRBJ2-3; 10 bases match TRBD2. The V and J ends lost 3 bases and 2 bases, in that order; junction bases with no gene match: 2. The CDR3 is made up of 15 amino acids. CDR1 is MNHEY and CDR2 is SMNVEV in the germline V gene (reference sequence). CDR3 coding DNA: TGTGCCAGCAGTTTGGGACTAGCGAACACAGATACGCAGTATTTT. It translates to CASSLGLANTDTQYF.

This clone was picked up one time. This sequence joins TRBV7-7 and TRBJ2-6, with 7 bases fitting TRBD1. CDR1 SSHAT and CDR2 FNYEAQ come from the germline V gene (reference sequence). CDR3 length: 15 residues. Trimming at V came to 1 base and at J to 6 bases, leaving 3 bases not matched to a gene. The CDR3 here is CASSLGTGMANVLTF. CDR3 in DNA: TGTGCCAGCAGCTTAGGGACAGGCATGGCCAACGTCCTGACTTTC.

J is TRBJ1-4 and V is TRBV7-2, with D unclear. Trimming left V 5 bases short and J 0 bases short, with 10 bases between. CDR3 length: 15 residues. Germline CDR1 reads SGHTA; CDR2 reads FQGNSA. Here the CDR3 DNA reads TGTGCCAGCAGCCTAAAGCGGGCAACTAATGAAAAACTGTTTTTT. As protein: CASSLKRATNEKLFF.

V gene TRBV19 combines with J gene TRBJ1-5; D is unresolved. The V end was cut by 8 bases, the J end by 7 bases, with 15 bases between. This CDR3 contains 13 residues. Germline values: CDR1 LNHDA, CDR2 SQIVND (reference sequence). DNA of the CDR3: TGTGCCAGTCAAATCCGGGGTGTCCAGCCCCAGCATTTT. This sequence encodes CASQIRGVQPQHF. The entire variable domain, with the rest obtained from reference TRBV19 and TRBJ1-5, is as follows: DGGITQSPKYLFRKEGQNVTLSCEQNLNHDAMYWYRQDPGQGLRLIYYSQIVNDFQKGDIAEGYSVSREKKESFPLTVTSAQKNPTAFYLCASQIRGVQPQHFGDGTRLSIL.

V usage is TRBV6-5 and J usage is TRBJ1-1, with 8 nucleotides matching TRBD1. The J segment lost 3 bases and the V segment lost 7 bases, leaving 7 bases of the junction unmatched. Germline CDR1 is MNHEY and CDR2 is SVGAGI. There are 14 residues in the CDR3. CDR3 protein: CASTLRGRDTEAFF. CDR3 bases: TGTGCCAGCACACTCAGGGGGCGCGACACTGAAGCTTTCTTT.

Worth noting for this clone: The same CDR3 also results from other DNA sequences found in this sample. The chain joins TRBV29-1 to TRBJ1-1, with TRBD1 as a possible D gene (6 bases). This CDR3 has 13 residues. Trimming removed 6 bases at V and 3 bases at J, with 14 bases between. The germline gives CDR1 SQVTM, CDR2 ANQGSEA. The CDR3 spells CSVEIQGYTEAFF. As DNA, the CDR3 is TGCAGCGTGGAGATACAGGGCTACACTGAAGCTTTCTTT.

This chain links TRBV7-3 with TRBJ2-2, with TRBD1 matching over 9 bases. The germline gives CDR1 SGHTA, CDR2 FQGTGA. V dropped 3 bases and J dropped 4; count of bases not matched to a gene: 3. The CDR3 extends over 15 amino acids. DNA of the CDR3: TGTGCCAGCAGCTTTGGACAGGGGAGCACCGGGGAGCTGTTTTTT. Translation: CASSFGQGSTGELFF. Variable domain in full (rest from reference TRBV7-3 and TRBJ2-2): GAGVSQTPSNKVTEKGKYVELRCDPISGHTALYWYRQSLGQGPEFLIYFQGTGAADDSGLPNDRFFAVRPEGSVSTLKIQRTERGDSAVYLCASSFGQGSTGELFFGEGSRLTVL.

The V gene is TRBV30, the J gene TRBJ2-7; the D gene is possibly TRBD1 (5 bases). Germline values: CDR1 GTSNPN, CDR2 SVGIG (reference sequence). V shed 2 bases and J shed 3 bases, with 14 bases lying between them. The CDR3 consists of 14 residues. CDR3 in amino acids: CAWSLRSGFYEQYF. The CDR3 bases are TGTGCCTGGAGTCTAAGGTCAGGGTTCTACGAGCAGTACTTC.

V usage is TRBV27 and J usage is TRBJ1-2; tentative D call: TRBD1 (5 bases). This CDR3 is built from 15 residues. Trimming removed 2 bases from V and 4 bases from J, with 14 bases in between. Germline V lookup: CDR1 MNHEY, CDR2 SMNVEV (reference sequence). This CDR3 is CASSLTWDGIYGYTF. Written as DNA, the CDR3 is TGTGCCAGCAGTTTAACCTGGGACGGTATCTATGGCTACACCTTC.

CDR3 coding DNA: TGTGCCAGCAGCGCCGGGATAACTAGCACAGATACGCAGTATTTT. The encoded protein is CASSAGITSTDTQYF. The chain is built from TRBV9 and TRBJ2-3; D is perhaps TRBD2 (5 bases). Trimming pared 3 bases from V and 0 bases from J, leaving 11 bases between. Germline V gene sequence: CDR1 SGDLS, CDR2 YYNGEE. There are 15 residues in the CDR3.

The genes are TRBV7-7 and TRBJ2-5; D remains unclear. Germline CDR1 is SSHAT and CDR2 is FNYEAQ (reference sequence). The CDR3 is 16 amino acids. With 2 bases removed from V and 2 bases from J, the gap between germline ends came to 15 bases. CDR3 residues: CASSLYGVGLQETQYF. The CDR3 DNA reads TGTGCCAGCAGCTTATACGGTGTCGGGCTGCAAGAGACCCAGTACTTC.

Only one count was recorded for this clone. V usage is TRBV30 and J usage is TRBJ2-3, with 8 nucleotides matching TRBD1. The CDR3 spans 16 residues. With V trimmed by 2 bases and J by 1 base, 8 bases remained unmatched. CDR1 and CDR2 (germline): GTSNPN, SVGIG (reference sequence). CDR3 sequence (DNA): TGTGCCTGGAGTCCAACTTGGACAGGGCGCACAGATACGCAGTATTTT. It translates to CAWSPTWTGRTDTQYF. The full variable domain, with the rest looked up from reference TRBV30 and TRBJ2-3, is SQTIHQWPATLVQPVGSPLSLECTVEGTSNPNLYWYRQAAGRGLQLLFYSVGIGQISSEVPQNLSASRPQDRQFILSSKKLLLSDSGFYLCAWSPTWTGRTDTQYFGPGTRLTVL.

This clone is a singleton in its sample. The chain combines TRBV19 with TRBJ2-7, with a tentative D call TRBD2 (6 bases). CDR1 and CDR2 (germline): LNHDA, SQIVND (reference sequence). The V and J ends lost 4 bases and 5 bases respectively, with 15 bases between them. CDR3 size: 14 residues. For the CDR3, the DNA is TGTGCCAGTAGTACCGGATGGGGGGAGCACGAGCAGTACTTC. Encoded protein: CASSTGWGEHEQYF.

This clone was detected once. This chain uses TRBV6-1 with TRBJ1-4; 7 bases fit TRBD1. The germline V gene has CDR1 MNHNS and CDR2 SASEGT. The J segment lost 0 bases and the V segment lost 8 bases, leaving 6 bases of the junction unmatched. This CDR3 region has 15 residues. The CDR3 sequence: CASGGTVATNEKLFF. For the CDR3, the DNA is TGTGCCAGCGGGGGGACAGTTGCAACTAATGAAAAACTGTTTTTT.

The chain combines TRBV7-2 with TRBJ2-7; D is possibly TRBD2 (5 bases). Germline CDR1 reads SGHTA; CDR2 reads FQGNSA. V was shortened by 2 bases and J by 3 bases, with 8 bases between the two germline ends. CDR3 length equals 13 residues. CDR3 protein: CASSLSAGYEQYF. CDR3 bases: TGTGCCAGCAGCTTATCCGCGGGCTACGAGCAGTACTTC.

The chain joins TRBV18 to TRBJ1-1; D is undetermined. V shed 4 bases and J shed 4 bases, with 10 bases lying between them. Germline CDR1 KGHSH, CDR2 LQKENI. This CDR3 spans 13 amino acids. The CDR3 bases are TGTGCCAGCTCACTTCTAGGCTCCACTGAAGCTTTCTTT. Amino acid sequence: CASSLLGSTEAFF.

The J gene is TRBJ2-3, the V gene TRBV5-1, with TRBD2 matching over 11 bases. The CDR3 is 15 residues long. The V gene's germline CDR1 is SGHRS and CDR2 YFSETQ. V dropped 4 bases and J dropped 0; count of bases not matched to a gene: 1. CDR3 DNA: TGCGCCAGCAGCGCTAGCGGGAGGAGCACAGATACGCAGTATTTT. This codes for CASSASGRSTDTQYF.

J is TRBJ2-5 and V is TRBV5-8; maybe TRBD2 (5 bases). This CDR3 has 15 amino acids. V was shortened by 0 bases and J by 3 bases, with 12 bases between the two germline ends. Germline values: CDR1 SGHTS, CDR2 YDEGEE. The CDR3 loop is CASSLVRVGKETQYF. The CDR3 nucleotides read TGTGCCAGCAGCTTGGTTCGGGTCGGGAAAGAGACCCAGTACTTC. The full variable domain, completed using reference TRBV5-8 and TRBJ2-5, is EAGVTQSPTHLIKTRGQQATLRCSPISGHTSVYWYQQALGLGLQFLLWYDEGEERNRGNFPPRFSGRQFPNYSSELNVNALELEDSALYLCASSLVRVGKETQYFGPGTRLLVL.

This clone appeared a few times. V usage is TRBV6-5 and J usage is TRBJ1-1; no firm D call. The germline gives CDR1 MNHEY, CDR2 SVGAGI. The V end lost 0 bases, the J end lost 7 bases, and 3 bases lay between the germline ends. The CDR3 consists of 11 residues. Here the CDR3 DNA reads TGTGCCAGCAGTTACTCCGGTGAAGCTTTCTTT. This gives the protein CASSYSGEAFF.

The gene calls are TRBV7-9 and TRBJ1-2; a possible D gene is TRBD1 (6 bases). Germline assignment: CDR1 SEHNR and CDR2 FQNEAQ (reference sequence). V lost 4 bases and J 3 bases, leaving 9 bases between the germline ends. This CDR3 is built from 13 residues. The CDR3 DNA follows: TGTGCCAGCAGCTCGACAGGTTACTATGGCTACACCTTC. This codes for CASSSTGYYGYTF.